Following are 19 T cell receptor beta chains from one sample sequenced in a study of CD8+ T cells in alopecia areata. Treatment here: oral pan-JAK inhibitor, 5-10 mg twice daily. It was cDNA, reverse transcribed from extracted RNA, that served as the sequencing template. Method: immunoSEQ multiplex PCR; TCRdb's copy keeps in-frame clones and lacks some. The profile shows about 190,000 clones, 60% of them singletons. The sequenced sample was CD4+ T cells sorted from blood, obtained at week 4, from a patient treated with tofacitinib. These receptors were collected from a human donor with alopecia areata.

V gene TRBV7-9 combines with J gene TRBJ1-5, with D possibly TRBD1 on 6 matching bases. The CDR3 has 15 residues. Germline CDR1 is SEHNR and CDR2 is FQNEAQ (reference sequence). Trimming cost V 1 base and J 2 bases, with 9 bases left between them. The CDR3 bases are TGTGCCAGCAGCTTAGGGTCAGGGGGCAATCAGCCCCAGCATTTT. Its translation is CASSLGSGGNQPQHF.

The chain joins TRBV4-2 to TRBJ2-5; 9 nucleotides align to TRBD1. The germline V gene has CDR1 LGHNA and CDR2 YNFKEQ. With 1 base clipped from V and 4 bases from J, the junction kept 7 bases outside the gene matches. There are 16 residues in the CDR3. CDR3 bases: TGTGCCAGCAGCCAAGCCGGGACAGGGTTTGGAGAGACCCAGTACTTC. Translated, it gives CASSQAGTGFGETQYF.

This clone was detected a few times. The rearrangement joins TRBV9 to TRBJ1-2; maybe TRBD1 (6 bases). Germline CDR1 reads SGDLS; CDR2 reads YYNGEE. V was trimmed by 3 bases and J by 7 bases, leaving 16 bases between them. The CDR3 is 14 residues long. CDR3 DNA sequence: TGTGCCAGCAGCGCCATTACAGGGATAAGTGGCTACACCTTC. Protein product: CASSAITGISGYTF.

This clone was found a few times. The genes are TRBV6-6 and TRBJ2-5; D is perhaps TRBD2 (7 bases). V lost 5 bases, J lost 4 bases, and 17 bases lay in between. Germline V gene lookup returns CDR1 MNHNY and CDR2 SVGAGI (reference sequence). This CDR3 is 15 amino acids long. The CDR3 nucleotides read TGTGCCAGCAGTCCGCAGGGGAGGGAGCGAGAGACCCAGTACTTC. This sequence encodes CASSPQGRERETQYF.

The V call is TRBV29-1, the J call TRBJ2-7; D is undetermined. V shed 6 bases and J shed 7 bases, with 16 bases lying between them. This CDR3 contains 12 residues. Germline V gene lookup returns CDR1 SQVTM and CDR2 ANQGSEA. The CDR3 sequence: CSVSDGILEQYF. The CDR3 region has the DNA TGCAGCGTGTCAGACGGAATCCTGGAGCAGTACTTC.

This chain connects TRBV7-3 to TRBJ1-2; D unclear. CDR1 and CDR2 (germline): SGHTA, FQGTGA. The CDR3 is 15 amino acids. Trimming removed 2 bases at V and 8 bases at J, with 18 bases between. The CDR3 DNA is TGTGCCAGCAGCTTAGAGGCAGGCGCTTTTAGAGGCTACACCTTC. Translation: CASSLEAGAFRGYTF.

The V and J genes are TRBV5-5 and TRBJ2-7; 9 nucleotides agree with TRBD2. CDR3 length: 16 residues. Germline V gene data show CDR1 as SGHKS and CDR2 as YYEKEE (reference sequence). The J segment lost 3 bases and the V segment lost 1 base, leaving 8 bases of the junction unmatched. The CDR3 DNA reads TGTGCCAGCAGCTTGCGGGCTAGCGGGACCTACTACGAGCAGTACTTC. As protein: CASSLRASGTYYEQYF.

This chain links TRBV29-1 with TRBJ1-2; 7 nucleotides line up with TRBD1. V shed 0 bases and J 3 bases; nucleotides not matched to a gene: 10. The CDR3 is 16 amino acids. Germline-derived CDR1 and CDR2 are SQVTM and ANQGSEA. CDR3 loop: CSVEDPADGQDYGYTF. The CDR3 bases are TGCAGCGTTGAAGATCCCGCCGACGGACAGGACTATGGCTACACCTTC.

This clone has just a few counts. The chain couples TRBV6-5 to TRBJ2-4, with TRBD2 identical over 8 bases. In germline, CDR1 is MNHEY, CDR2 SVGAGI. The trim removed 10 bases at V and 6 bases at J, leaving 14 bases unmatched. The CDR3 totals 15 residues. CDR3 protein: CATASRLAGTNIQYF. The CDR3 DNA follows: TGTGCCACTGCGTCTAGGCTAGCGGGCACAAACATTCAGTACTTC.

This chain uses TRBV28 with TRBJ2-7; D gene unclear. Germline loops: CDR1 MDHEN, CDR2 SYDVKM. The CDR3 spans 13 residues. With 5 bases removed from V and 7 bases from J, the gap between germline ends came to 15 bases. The chain's CDR3 is CASSPPTLGEQYF. DNA for the CDR3: TGTGCCAGCAGTCCTCCGACCCTGGGAGAGCAGTACTTC.

This clone was seen more than once but under ten times. The gene calls are TRBV23-1 and TRBJ2-2, with 7 bases identical to TRBD1. TRBV23-1 is marked as an open reading frame, function uncertain. V lost 4 bases and J lost 6; bases outside the gene matches: 5. CDR3 length: 14 residues. CDR3 in amino acids: CASSRDRVPGELFF. DNA of the CDR3: TGCGCCAGCAGTCGCGACAGGGTCCCCGGGGAGCTGTTTTTT.

This chain uses TRBV11-2 with TRBJ2-1; TRBD1 agrees at 8 bases. CDR3 length: 16 residues. The trim removed 6 bases at V and 1 base at J, leaving 8 bases unmatched. Germline CDR1 SGHAT, CDR2 FQNNGV. In nucleotides, the CDR3 is TGTGCCAGCAGTCTAGCTGGGACAGGATCCTACAATGAGCAGTTCTTC. Residues: CASSLAGTGSYNEQFF.

This clone has more than one count but fewer than ten. V usage is TRBV5-4 and J usage is TRBJ2-1; 9 bases fit TRBD2. Germline V gives CDR1 SGHNT, CDR2 YYREEE (reference sequence). The CDR3 loop spans 15 amino acids. V dropped 0 bases and J dropped 2; count of bases not matched to a gene: 0. The DNA for the CDR3 is TGTGCCAGCAGCTTGGCTAGCGGGGCCTACAATGAGCAGTTCTTC. Its protein is CASSLASGAYNEQFF.

V usage is TRBV6-6 and J usage is TRBJ1-2, with 8 bases identical to TRBD1. Germline V gene sequence: CDR1 MNHNY, CDR2 SVGAGI (reference sequence). CDR3 size: 14 residues. The trim removed 5 bases at V and 5 bases at J, leaving 7 bases unmatched. The CDR3 loop reads CASSPRGRGYGYTF. The CDR3 DNA sequence: TGTGCCAGCAGTCCCAGGGGGCGCGGGTATGGCTACACCTTC.

The rearrangement uses TRBV7-3 and TRBJ2-1, with 13 bases identical to TRBD2. Trimming removed 4 bases from V and 7 bases from J; junction bases left unmatched: 4. Germline CDR1 is SGHTA and CDR2 is FQGTGA. This CDR3 contains 15 residues. The CDR3 is CASSWTSGGLNEQFF. The CDR3 DNA follows: TGTGCCAGCAGCTGGACTAGCGGGGGACTTAATGAGCAGTTCTTC.

The V gene is TRBV28, the J gene TRBJ2-1, with D unclear. This CDR3 is built from 13 residues. The germline V gene encodes CDR1 MDHEN and CDR2 SYDVKM. Trimming shortened V by 5 bases and J by 9 bases, and 14 bases separated the two germline ends. The CDR3, as DNA: TGTGCCAGCAGTCCCCCGGACGCTGTTGAGCAGTTCTTC. This encodes CASSPPDAVEQFF.

The table lists this clone with a few counts. The same CDR3 can be traced to other DNA sequences in this sample. The chain is built from TRBV11-3 and TRBJ2-2, with a possible D match to TRBD2 (6 bases). The CDR3 extends over 15 amino acids. Deletions cut 5 bases from V and 0 bases from J, with 10 bases between. Germline V CDR1 and CDR2: SGHNT, YENEEA. In DNA form, the CDR3 reads TGTGCCAGCAGCCCGGGACTGGCGAACACCGGGGAGCTGTTTTTT. Its protein product is CASSPGLANTGELFF.

A remark on this clone: The same CDR3 is also encoded by other DNA sequences in this sample. The chain has TRBV5-1 and TRBJ2-5; 8 bases match TRBD1. V trimming: 0 bases; J trimming: 4 bases; junction bases outside the gene matches: 2. The germline gives CDR1 SGHRS, CDR2 YFSETQ. This CDR3 comprises 14 residues. CDR3 coding DNA: TGCGCCAGCAGCTTGGGACAGGGGAGAGAGACCCAGTACTTC. This gives the protein CASSLGQGRETQYF.

V gene TRBV29-1 combines with J gene TRBJ2-1; D is unclear. The CDR3 totals 11 residues. Trimming removed 7 bases from V and 6 bases from J, with 10 bases in between. The germline V gene has CDR1 SQVTM and CDR2 ANQGSEA. CDR3 coding DNA: TGCAGCGCCCGGTCCCCCAATGAGCAGTTCTTC. Protein: CSARSPNEQFF.